This T cell receptor beta chain originates from a study of molecular identifiers for immune sequencing clone quantification. About the study: Replicate runs used RNA from roughly 21,000 or 96,000 naive CD8 cells, which was split five ways into aliquots, and four of those aliquots were then sequenced.

CDR3 length: 16 amino acids. The germline V gene encodes CDR1 MNHEY and CDR2 SMNVEV (reference sequence). TCRdb independently ran MiXCR on the PCR reads; one entry per CDR3 protein. The sample has 300,000 to 350,000 distinct CDR3 sequences; around 21% are singletons. Worth noting for this clonotype: The antigen remains undetermined. The junction departs from germline at one end; a sequencing error may be responsible.

Study results and limitations: Clones above 20 RNA copies contained over 97% of effector molecules but under 1% of naive ones. A single cell's spiked Jurkat TCR RNA was reportedly detectable among roughly 1 million naive cells.

Sorting captured naive CD8 T cells as CD8+CD4-CCR7+CD45RA+. The V gene is TRBV27, the J gene TRBJ2-5, with 10 bases identical to TRBD2. This clonotype was sampled from a human donor in good health. Some libraries in this study had Jurkat cell RNA spiked in. Sequencing was done on a sample of naive CD8+ T cells from blood, with Jurkat cell RNA spiked in. Noted subset: FACS-sorted CD8+CD4-CCR7+CD45RA+ naive T cells. This chain's CDR3 is CASSFLVAGGHETQHF. CDR3 coding DNA: TGTGCCAGCAGTTTTCTGGTAGCGGGGGGCCATGAGACCCAGCACTTC.